This T cell receptor (beta chain) was sequenced for a study of T cell responses to AZD1222 COVID-19 vaccine. Second-dose recipients at about 4 or about 12 weeks were treated as one pooled group. Regarding the study as a whole: Baseline seropositives among AZD1222 recipients totaled only five to seven. Donors, mostly white British, included more females; clonal diversity was possibly underestimated.

Germline V CDR1 and CDR2: LNHDA, SQIVND (reference sequence). The J segment lost 4 bases and the V segment lost 6 bases, leaving 3 bases of the junction unmatched. This CDR3 is built from 14 residues. Generated by immunoSEQ multiplex PCR, the TCRdb table keeps only in-frame clones and is missing some. The table shows nearly 200,000 clones, with roughly 92% occurring only once. Turning to this clone: Its antigen is currently unknown.

The receptor comes from an adult who received the AZD1222 COVID-19 vaccine. The chain couples TRBV19 to TRBJ1-4, with TRBD1 identical over 9 bases. Sample: peripheral blood, taken 28 days after the second AZD1222 dose. CDR3 nucleotides: TGTGCCAGTAGAAAGGACAGGGGTAATGAAAAACTGTTTTTT. It codes for CASRKDRGNEKLFF.